The 30 T cell receptor beta chains listed next were all sequenced from one sample in a study of beta chain features in type 1 diabetes. Reverse transcription of all isolated RNA meant that expressed TCRB transcripts were sequenced. Here immunoSEQ multiplex PCR was the method, and the copy in TCRdb shows in-frame clones only, minus some. The repertoire holds around 250,000 clones, with 25% to 35% as singletons. The sample consisted of central memory CD4+ T cells from blood. Every receptor here comes from a man younger than 45 in good health.

The gene calls are TRBV5-1 and TRBJ1-2; D unresolved. Germline V gene sequence: CDR1 SGHRS, CDR2 YFSETQ. This CDR3 contains 13 residues. Trimming pared 0 bases from V and 4 bases from J, leaving 7 bases between. The CDR3 sequence: CASSLESVYGYTF. CDR3 nucleotides: TGCGCCAGCAGCTTGGAGTCAGTCTATGGCTACACCTTC.

The chain has TRBV11-2 and TRBJ2-1; 13 bases fit TRBD2. V shed 1 base and J 6 bases; nucleotides not matched to a gene: 6. This CDR3 contains 17 residues. Germline CDR1 SGHAT, CDR2 FQNNGV. In nucleotides, the CDR3 is TGTGCCAGCAGCTTAGTAGGCCGGACTAGCGGGAGCAATGAGCAGTTCTTC. As protein: CASSLVGRTSGSNEQFF.

The rearrangement joins TRBV25-1 to TRBJ2-3, with 7 bases aligning to TRBD1. CDR1 is MGHDK and CDR2 is SYGVNS in the germline V gene. V shed 4 bases, J shed 3 bases, and the junction held 1 base outside the gene matches. The CDR3 loop spans 13 amino acids. This CDR3 is CASSGQGTDTQYF. The CDR3, as DNA: TGTGCCAGCAGTGGACAGGGTACAGATACGCAGTATTTT.

A few counts support this clone. The chain uses TRBV30 and TRBJ2-4, with D perhaps matching TRBD1 (5 bases). CDR3 size: 13 residues. Germline lookup yields CDR1 GTSNPN and CDR2 SVGIG (reference sequence). Trimming took off 0 bases at V and 8 bases at J, with 11 bases between the two ends. This chain's CDR3 is CAWSVGPTDIQYF. The CDR3 region has the DNA TGTGCCTGGAGTGTGGGGCCGACGGACATTCAGTACTTC.

The gene calls are TRBV11-2 and TRBJ2-5, with a tentative D call TRBD1 (5 bases). Between the trimmed V and J ends, which lost 5 bases and 1 base, there was a span of 8 bases. This CDR3 comprises 13 residues. Germline CDR1 reads SGHAT; CDR2 reads FQNNGV. CDR3: CASSLQAQETQYF. CDR3 nucleotide sequence: TGTGCCAGCAGCCTACAGGCCCAAGAGACCCAGTACTTC.

The chain employs TRBV15 and TRBJ2-1; 7 nucleotides agree with TRBD1. The CDR3 is 17 residues long. The germline gives CDR1 LNHNV, CDR2 YYDKDF (reference sequence). V shed 3 bases and J 3 bases; nucleotides not matched to a gene: 11. The CDR3 nucleotides read TGTGCCACCAGCAGCCTATTACAGGGGAATAGCTACAATGAGCAGTTCTTC. As protein: CATSSLLQGNSYNEQFF.

This clone was seen a few times. The CDR3 region has the DNA TGCGCCAGCAGCTTGGCGGGACAGTACCAAGAGACCCAGTACTTC. Translated: CASSLAGQYQETQYF. The rearrangement joins TRBV5-1 to TRBJ2-5; 7 bases fit TRBD1. Germline V gene lookup returns CDR1 SGHRS and CDR2 YFSETQ. The V and J ends lost 0 bases and 0 bases, in that order; junction bases with no gene match: 2. The CDR3 is made up of 15 amino acids.

As regards this clone: Other DNA variants within this sample encode the same CDR3. DNA for the CDR3: TGTGCCACCAGCAGAGGAGGGGTTAGCTCCTACGAGCAGTACTTC. Its translation is CATSRGGVSSYEQYF. This rearrangement joins TRBV15 to TRBJ2-7, with D perhaps matching TRBD1 or TRBD2 (5 bases each). Trimming pared 1 base from V and 0 bases from J, leaving 10 bases between. This CDR3 region has 15 residues. The germline CDR1 and CDR2 sequences are LNHNV and YYDKDF (reference sequence).

J is TRBJ2-3 and V is TRBV7-2, with a possible D match to TRBD2 (5 bases). There are 14 residues in the CDR3. The germline V gene has CDR1 SGHTA and CDR2 FQGNSA. V lost 3 bases and J lost 2, with 9 bases in between. Here the CDR3 reads CASSFPGNTDTQYF. In DNA form, the CDR3 reads TGTGCCAGCAGCTTCCCCGGGAACACAGATACGCAGTATTTT.

In its sample, this clone was seen a few times. The chain couples TRBV7-8 to TRBJ2-1; D could derive from TRBD1 or TRBD2 (5 bases each). Trimming removed 1 base from V and 4 bases from J, with 14 bases in between. The length of the CDR3 is 16 residues. The germline gives CDR1 SGHVS, CDR2 FQNEAQ. The DNA of the CDR3 is TGTGCCAGCAGCTTAGAGCTAGCTAGGGGTTACAATGAGCAGTTCTTC. The encoded protein is CASSLELARGYNEQFF. Full variable domain (outside the CDR3, taken from reference TRBV7-8 and TRBJ2-1): GAGVSQSPRYKVAKRGQDVALRCDPISGHVSLFWYQQALGQGPEFLTYFQNEAQLDKSGLPSDRFFAERPEGSVSTLKIQRTQQEDSAVYLCASSLELARGYNEQFFGPGTRLTVL.

The count of this clone is one. The rearrangement uses TRBV7-8 and TRBJ1-2; D is unresolved. The CDR3 runs to 14 residues. V was shortened by 5 bases and J by 3 bases, with 13 bases between the two germline ends. Germline V CDR1 and CDR2: SGHVS, FQNEAQ. CDR3 in DNA: TGTGCCAGCAGCCCTGGGAACAGAGACTATGGCTACACCTTC. It codes for CASSPGNRDYGYTF.

To note about this clone: This may come from a read error, since a much larger clone is one base off. The chain joins TRBV5-4 to TRBJ2-3; D is ambiguous. CDR1 and CDR2 (germline): SGHNT, YYREEE (reference sequence). The germline V and J ends were trimmed by 1 base and 0 bases, with 6 bases remaining between them. The CDR3 runs to 14 residues. CDR3 nucleotides: TGTGCCAGCAGCTTGACTGCTAGCACAGATACGCAGTATTTT. Its protein is CASSLTASTDTQYF.

V and J are TRBV18 and TRBJ2-1; TRBD2 aligns across 12 bases. The CDR3 sequence is 14 residues long. From germline, CDR1 is KGHSH and CDR2 LQKENI. The J segment lost 4 bases and the V segment lost 6 bases, leaving 1 base of the junction unmatched. CDR3 nucleotide sequence: TGTGCCAGCTCGACTAGCGGGGGATACAATGAGCAGTTCTTC. Translated: CASSTSGGYNEQFF.

The V gene is TRBV5-1, the J gene TRBJ2-3, with 7 nucleotides matching TRBD2. Germline CDR1 SGHRS, CDR2 YFSETQ. CDR3 length: 15 amino acids. With 0 bases clipped from V and 3 bases from J, the junction kept 4 bases outside the gene matches. The CDR3 spells CASSLVGGTTDTQYF. The CDR3 nucleotides read TGCGCCAGCAGCTTGGTCGGGGGGACTACAGATACGCAGTATTTT.

The chain carries TRBV15 and TRBJ2-3; a weak D match, TRBD2 (6 bases). V was cut by 1 base and J by 3 bases, with 14 bases left in between. The germline V gene encodes CDR1 LNHNV and CDR2 YYDKDF (reference sequence). The CDR3 covers 16 residues. CDR3 DNA sequence: TGTGCCACCAGCAGAGTAGGTGGGGCGGGAACAGATACGCAGTATTTT. Translated: CATSRVGGAGTDTQYF.

The chain recombines TRBV7-9 with TRBJ2-3, with a weak D call TRBD1 (6 bases). Trimming left V 3 bases short and J 6 bases short, with 13 bases between. From germline, CDR1 is SEHNR and CDR2 FQNEAQ (reference sequence). The CDR3 extends over 14 amino acids. The CDR3 spells CASSFLGAGDTQYF. CDR3 nucleotides: TGTGCCAGCAGCTTCCTGGGGGCCGGGGATACGCAGTATTTT. Drawing the rest from reference TRBV7-9 and TRBJ2-3, the complete variable domain is DTGVSQNPRHKITKRGQNVTFRCDPISEHNRLYWYRQTLGQGPEFLTYFQNEAQLEKSRLLSDRFSAERPKGSFSTLEIQRTEQGDSAMYLCASSFLGAGDTQYFGPGTRLTVL.

This clone was counted between two and nine times. The chain has TRBV5-1 and TRBJ2-7; possible D gene TRBD1, 6 bases. This CDR3 is 15 amino acids long. Trimming took off 0 bases at V and 2 bases at J, with 12 bases between the two ends. Germline assignment: CDR1 SGHRS and CDR2 YFSETQ. In nucleotides, the CDR3 is TGCGCCAGCAGCTTGGATGGGGGCCCTACCTACGAGCAGTACTTC. As protein: CASSLDGGPTYEQYF.

This clone was seen more than once but under ten times. CDR3 residues: CASRGVSGVYEQYF. Here the CDR3 DNA reads TGTGCCAGCAGAGGAGTTAGCGGGGTCTACGAGCAGTACTTC. V and J are TRBV2 and TRBJ2-7; 8 bases match TRBD2. CDR1 is SNHLY and CDR2 is FYNNEI in the germline V gene. The trim removed 6 bases at V and 3 bases at J, leaving 7 bases unmatched. This CDR3 has 14 residues.

CDR3 sequence (DNA): TGTGCCAGCAGACCGGGACAAGCAAATGAAAAACTGTTTTTT. It translates to CASRPGQANEKLFF. This chain joins TRBV27 and TRBJ1-4; tentative D call: TRBD1 (6 bases). Looked up from germline, CDR1 is MNHEY and CDR2 is SMNVEV (reference sequence). The CDR3 sequence is 14 residues long. V was clipped by 6 bases and J by 5 bases, with 13 bases between them.

The rearrangement links TRBV6-6 to TRBJ2-7, with TRBD2 matching 8 bases. This CDR3 is 15 amino acids long. V trimming: 6 bases; J trimming: 5 bases; junction bases outside the gene matches: 12. CDR1 MNHNY and CDR2 SVGAGI come from the germline V gene (reference sequence). CDR3 in DNA: TGTGCCAGCAGCGTGGGACTAGGTCCCCGGGACGAGCAGTACTTC. Its protein is CASSVGLGPRDEQYF.

V is TRBV10-3 and J is TRBJ2-5, with D perhaps matching TRBD1 (7 bases). Between the trimmed V and J ends, which lost 6 bases and 2 bases, there was a span of 13 bases. The CDR3 runs to 14 residues. The germline V gene encodes CDR1 ENHRY and CDR2 SYGVKD. This CDR3 is CAISWAGGQETQYF. CDR3 sequence (DNA): TGTGCCATCAGCTGGGCAGGGGGGCAAGAGACCCAGTACTTC.

This clone has more than one count but fewer than ten. This chain links TRBV15 with TRBJ2-7, with 8 bases fitting TRBD2. The CDR3 consists of 13 residues. V lost 4 bases to trimming and J lost 6 bases; unmatched junction nucleotides: 5. Germline CDR1 is LNHNV and CDR2 is YYDKDF (reference sequence). This chain's CDR3 is CATSIRRGAEQYF. The CDR3 DNA follows: TGTGCCACCAGCATTAGGCGGGGGGCCGAGCAGTACTTC. Based on the CDR3 plus reference TRBV15 and TRBJ2-7, the full variable domain is DAMVIQNPRYQVTQFGKPVTLSCSQTLNHNVMYWYQQKSSQAPKLLFHYYDKDFNNEADTPDNFQSRRPNTSFCFLDIRSPGLGDTAMYLCATSIRRGAEQYFGPGTRLTVT.

J is TRBJ2-7 and V is TRBV5-1; 7 nucleotides match TRBD1. V was pared by 3 bases and J by 8 bases, with 17 bases of the junction left unmatched. Germline lookup yields CDR1 SGHRS and CDR2 YFSETQ. This CDR3 comprises 16 residues. CDR3 in amino acids: CASSSLPRTGSHQQYF. As DNA, the CDR3 is TGCGCCAGCAGCTCCCTGCCGCGGACAGGTTCCCATCAGCAGTACTTC.

This chain joins TRBV7-2 and TRBJ1-1, with D possibly TRBD1 on 6 matching bases. This CDR3 region has 14 residues. The germline CDR1 and CDR2 sequences are SGHTA and FQGNSA. V lost 5 bases to trimming and J lost 2 bases, with 12 bases between them. CDR3 loop: CASSEGTLNTEAFF. The CDR3 nucleotides are TGTGCCAGCAGCGAGGGGACACTAAACACTGAAGCTTTCTTT.

J is TRBJ1-4 and V is TRBV30; tentatively, D is TRBD1 (5 bases). Trimming left V 2 bases short and J 7 bases short, with 14 bases between. The V gene's germline CDR1 is GTSNPN and CDR2 SVGIG (reference sequence). This CDR3 comprises 14 residues. CDR3 sequence reads: CAWSRTSGGEKLFF. As DNA, the CDR3 is TGTGCCTGGAGTCGGACCTCTGGGGGTGAAAAACTGTTTTTT.

This clone came up a few times. This rearrangement joins TRBV7-9 to TRBJ1-6; the D is unclear. Germline CDR1 is SEHNR and CDR2 is FQNEAQ (reference sequence). V dropped 5 bases and J dropped 10 bases, with 15 bases sitting between them. The CDR3 totals 14 residues. CDR3 nucleotide sequence: TGTGCCAGCAGCACCGGGCAGAGTGGATCACCCCTCCACTTT. It codes for CASSTGQSGSPLHF.

The J gene is TRBJ2-7, the V gene TRBV25-1; perhaps TRBD2 as D (5 bases). CDR3 length equals 14 residues. Germline CDR1 reads MGHDK; CDR2 reads SYGVNS. V gave up 4 bases and J gave up 4 bases, with 14 bases separating them. The CDR3 sequence is CASSVEGAYYEQYF. Here the CDR3 DNA reads TGTGCCAGCAGTGTTGAGGGTGCCTATTACGAGCAGTACTTC.

V gene TRBV7-2 combines with J gene TRBJ2-3; D possibly corresponds to TRBD1 (5 bases). Germline CDR1 is SGHTA and CDR2 is FQGNSA. V lost 7 bases, J lost 2 bases, and 16 bases lay in between. The CDR3 covers 15 residues. The CDR3 nucleotides read TGTGCCAGCACCCCCCAGGGCTTACACACAGATACGCAGTATTTT. Amino acid sequence: CASTPQGLHTDTQYF.

This clone was seen more than once but under ten times. The rearrangement joins TRBV7-2 to TRBJ2-3, with D possibly matching TRBD2 (6 bases). This CDR3 comprises 14 residues. V was shortened by 5 bases and J by 6 bases, with 15 bases between the two germline ends. The germline V gene encodes CDR1 SGHTA and CDR2 FQGNSA. The CDR3 DNA sequence: TGTGCCAGCAGCCCCCCTCCGGGGAGGGATACGCAGTATTTT. The encoded protein is CASSPPPGRDTQYF. The whole variable domain, remainder taken from reference TRBV7-2 and TRBJ2-3, is GAGVSQSPSNKVTEKGKDVELRCDPISGHTALYWYRQSLGQGLEFLIYFQGNSAPDKSGLPSDRFSAERTGGSVSTLTIQRTQQEDSAVYLCASSPPPGRDTQYFGPGTRLTVL.

This clone occurred a few times. The chain uses TRBV7-2 and TRBJ1-1; TRBD1 agrees at 7 bases. The trim removed 3 bases at V and 5 bases at J, leaving 12 bases unmatched. This CDR3 comprises 16 residues. Germline V gene sequence: CDR1 SGHTA, CDR2 FQGNSA. The CDR3 region is CASSFRAGGVITEAFF. Here the CDR3 DNA reads TGTGCCAGCAGCTTTAGGGCAGGGGGAGTGATTACTGAAGCTTTCTTT.